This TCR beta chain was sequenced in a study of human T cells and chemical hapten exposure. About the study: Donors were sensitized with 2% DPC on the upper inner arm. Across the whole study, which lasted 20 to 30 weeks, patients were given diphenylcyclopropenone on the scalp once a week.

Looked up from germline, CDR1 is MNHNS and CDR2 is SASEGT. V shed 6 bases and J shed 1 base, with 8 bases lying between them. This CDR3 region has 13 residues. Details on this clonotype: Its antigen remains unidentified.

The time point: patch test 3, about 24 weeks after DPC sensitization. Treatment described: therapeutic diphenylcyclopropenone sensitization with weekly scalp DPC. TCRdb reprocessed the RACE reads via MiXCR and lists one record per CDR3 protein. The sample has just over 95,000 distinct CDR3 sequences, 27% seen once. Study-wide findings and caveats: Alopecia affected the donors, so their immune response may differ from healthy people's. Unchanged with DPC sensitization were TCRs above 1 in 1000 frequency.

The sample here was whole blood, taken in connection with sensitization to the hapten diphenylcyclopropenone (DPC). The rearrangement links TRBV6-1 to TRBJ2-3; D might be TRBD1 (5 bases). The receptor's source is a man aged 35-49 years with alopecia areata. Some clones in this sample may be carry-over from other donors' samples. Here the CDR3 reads CASSPGRTDTQYF. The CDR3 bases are TGTGCCAGCAGCCCAGGGCGCACAGATACGCAGTATTTT.